This T cell receptor (beta chain) was recovered during a study of patients and donors after allogeneic stem cell transplantation. Germline loops: CDR1 SGHRS, CDR2 YFSETQ. Deletions cut 2 bases from V and 4 bases from J, with 18 bases between. The CDR3 has 16 residues. TCRdb reprocessed the RT-PCR reads via MiXCR and lists one record per CDR3 protein. The table includes about a million distinct CDR3 sequences, about a sixth detected once. This clonotype was observed a few times. The receptor was isolated from a human donor who was either an allogeneic HSCT recipient or a stem cell or donor lymphocyte infusion donor (not recorded which). It is not recorded whose cells these are; they may come from a transplant donor. Material: blood, either unsorted or a sorted T cell fraction (not recorded which). The J gene is TRBJ1-1, the V gene TRBV5-1; D is unresolved. CDR3 in DNA: TGCGCCAGCAGCTTTGAACGGAGGAGGGCGCGCACTGAAGCTTTCTTT. It yields the protein CASSFERRRARTEAFF. Combining the CDR3 with reference TRBV5-1 and TRBJ1-1 gives the whole variable domain KAGVTQTPRYLIKTRGQQVTLSCSPISGHRSVSWYQQTPGQGLQFLFEYFSETQRNKGNFPGRFSGRQFSNSRSEMNVSTLELGDSALYLCASSFERRRARTEAFFGQGTRLTVV.